The present entry profiles one TCR beta chain with its context. No antigen is known for it. Hyperthyroidism was newly diagnosed in patients aged 18 to 65 (duration under 2 months). Every diagnosis used clinical symptoms, serum thyroxine and TRAb, thyroid ultrasound and orbital computed tomography. The data originate from a study of T cells in Graves' hyperthyroidism and ophthalmopathy. Per the germline V gene, CDR1 is SGHRS and CDR2 is YFSETQ. V shed 4 bases and J shed 4 bases, with 20 bases lying between them. The CDR3 length is 16 residues. Study results and limitations: Most thyroid clonotypes that were expanded above 0.001 also turned up in blood. Patients with ophthalmopathy were separated from those with stable hyperthyroidism by a 13 V-J model.

Regions amplified from RNA transcripts were the TCR beta CDR3 regions. TCR CDR3 regions were first amplified by RT-PCR with HTBI primers. A single record per CDR3 protein comes from TCRdb applying MiXCR to the multiplex PCR reads. Of approximately 400,000 distinct CDR3 sequences detected, about 18% appear once; the ten largest clones hold 3.7%. This sequence was found in a woman between 18 and 29 years old with Graves' hyperthyroidism. J is TRBJ1-1 and V is TRBV5-1; tentatively, D is TRBD1 (6 bases). The sequenced sample was blood. This CDR3 reads CASSLRIQGRGTEAFF. In DNA, the CDR3 is TGCGCCAGCAGCCTAAGAATACAGGGAAGAGGCACTGAAGCTTTCTTT.